This T cell receptor beta chain derives from a study of blood T cell repertoires in COVID-19. Germline CDR1 is MNHEY and CDR2 is SVGAGI. This CDR3 comprises 13 residues. The V end lost 2 bases, the J end lost 1 base, and 3 bases lay between the germline ends. The table came from immunoSEQ multiplex PCR; TCRdb's copy has only in-frame clones and leaves some out. Of about 83,000 clones in the sample, more than 75% were seen once. Sequenced sample: peripheral blood. This TCR was recovered from a woman aged 80 or over with active or convalescent COVID-19. V is TRBV6-5 and J is TRBJ1-5, with D unresolved. CDR3: CASSYLSNQPQHF. For the CDR3, the DNA is TGTGCCAGCAGTTACCTAAGCAATCAGCCCCAGCATTTT.